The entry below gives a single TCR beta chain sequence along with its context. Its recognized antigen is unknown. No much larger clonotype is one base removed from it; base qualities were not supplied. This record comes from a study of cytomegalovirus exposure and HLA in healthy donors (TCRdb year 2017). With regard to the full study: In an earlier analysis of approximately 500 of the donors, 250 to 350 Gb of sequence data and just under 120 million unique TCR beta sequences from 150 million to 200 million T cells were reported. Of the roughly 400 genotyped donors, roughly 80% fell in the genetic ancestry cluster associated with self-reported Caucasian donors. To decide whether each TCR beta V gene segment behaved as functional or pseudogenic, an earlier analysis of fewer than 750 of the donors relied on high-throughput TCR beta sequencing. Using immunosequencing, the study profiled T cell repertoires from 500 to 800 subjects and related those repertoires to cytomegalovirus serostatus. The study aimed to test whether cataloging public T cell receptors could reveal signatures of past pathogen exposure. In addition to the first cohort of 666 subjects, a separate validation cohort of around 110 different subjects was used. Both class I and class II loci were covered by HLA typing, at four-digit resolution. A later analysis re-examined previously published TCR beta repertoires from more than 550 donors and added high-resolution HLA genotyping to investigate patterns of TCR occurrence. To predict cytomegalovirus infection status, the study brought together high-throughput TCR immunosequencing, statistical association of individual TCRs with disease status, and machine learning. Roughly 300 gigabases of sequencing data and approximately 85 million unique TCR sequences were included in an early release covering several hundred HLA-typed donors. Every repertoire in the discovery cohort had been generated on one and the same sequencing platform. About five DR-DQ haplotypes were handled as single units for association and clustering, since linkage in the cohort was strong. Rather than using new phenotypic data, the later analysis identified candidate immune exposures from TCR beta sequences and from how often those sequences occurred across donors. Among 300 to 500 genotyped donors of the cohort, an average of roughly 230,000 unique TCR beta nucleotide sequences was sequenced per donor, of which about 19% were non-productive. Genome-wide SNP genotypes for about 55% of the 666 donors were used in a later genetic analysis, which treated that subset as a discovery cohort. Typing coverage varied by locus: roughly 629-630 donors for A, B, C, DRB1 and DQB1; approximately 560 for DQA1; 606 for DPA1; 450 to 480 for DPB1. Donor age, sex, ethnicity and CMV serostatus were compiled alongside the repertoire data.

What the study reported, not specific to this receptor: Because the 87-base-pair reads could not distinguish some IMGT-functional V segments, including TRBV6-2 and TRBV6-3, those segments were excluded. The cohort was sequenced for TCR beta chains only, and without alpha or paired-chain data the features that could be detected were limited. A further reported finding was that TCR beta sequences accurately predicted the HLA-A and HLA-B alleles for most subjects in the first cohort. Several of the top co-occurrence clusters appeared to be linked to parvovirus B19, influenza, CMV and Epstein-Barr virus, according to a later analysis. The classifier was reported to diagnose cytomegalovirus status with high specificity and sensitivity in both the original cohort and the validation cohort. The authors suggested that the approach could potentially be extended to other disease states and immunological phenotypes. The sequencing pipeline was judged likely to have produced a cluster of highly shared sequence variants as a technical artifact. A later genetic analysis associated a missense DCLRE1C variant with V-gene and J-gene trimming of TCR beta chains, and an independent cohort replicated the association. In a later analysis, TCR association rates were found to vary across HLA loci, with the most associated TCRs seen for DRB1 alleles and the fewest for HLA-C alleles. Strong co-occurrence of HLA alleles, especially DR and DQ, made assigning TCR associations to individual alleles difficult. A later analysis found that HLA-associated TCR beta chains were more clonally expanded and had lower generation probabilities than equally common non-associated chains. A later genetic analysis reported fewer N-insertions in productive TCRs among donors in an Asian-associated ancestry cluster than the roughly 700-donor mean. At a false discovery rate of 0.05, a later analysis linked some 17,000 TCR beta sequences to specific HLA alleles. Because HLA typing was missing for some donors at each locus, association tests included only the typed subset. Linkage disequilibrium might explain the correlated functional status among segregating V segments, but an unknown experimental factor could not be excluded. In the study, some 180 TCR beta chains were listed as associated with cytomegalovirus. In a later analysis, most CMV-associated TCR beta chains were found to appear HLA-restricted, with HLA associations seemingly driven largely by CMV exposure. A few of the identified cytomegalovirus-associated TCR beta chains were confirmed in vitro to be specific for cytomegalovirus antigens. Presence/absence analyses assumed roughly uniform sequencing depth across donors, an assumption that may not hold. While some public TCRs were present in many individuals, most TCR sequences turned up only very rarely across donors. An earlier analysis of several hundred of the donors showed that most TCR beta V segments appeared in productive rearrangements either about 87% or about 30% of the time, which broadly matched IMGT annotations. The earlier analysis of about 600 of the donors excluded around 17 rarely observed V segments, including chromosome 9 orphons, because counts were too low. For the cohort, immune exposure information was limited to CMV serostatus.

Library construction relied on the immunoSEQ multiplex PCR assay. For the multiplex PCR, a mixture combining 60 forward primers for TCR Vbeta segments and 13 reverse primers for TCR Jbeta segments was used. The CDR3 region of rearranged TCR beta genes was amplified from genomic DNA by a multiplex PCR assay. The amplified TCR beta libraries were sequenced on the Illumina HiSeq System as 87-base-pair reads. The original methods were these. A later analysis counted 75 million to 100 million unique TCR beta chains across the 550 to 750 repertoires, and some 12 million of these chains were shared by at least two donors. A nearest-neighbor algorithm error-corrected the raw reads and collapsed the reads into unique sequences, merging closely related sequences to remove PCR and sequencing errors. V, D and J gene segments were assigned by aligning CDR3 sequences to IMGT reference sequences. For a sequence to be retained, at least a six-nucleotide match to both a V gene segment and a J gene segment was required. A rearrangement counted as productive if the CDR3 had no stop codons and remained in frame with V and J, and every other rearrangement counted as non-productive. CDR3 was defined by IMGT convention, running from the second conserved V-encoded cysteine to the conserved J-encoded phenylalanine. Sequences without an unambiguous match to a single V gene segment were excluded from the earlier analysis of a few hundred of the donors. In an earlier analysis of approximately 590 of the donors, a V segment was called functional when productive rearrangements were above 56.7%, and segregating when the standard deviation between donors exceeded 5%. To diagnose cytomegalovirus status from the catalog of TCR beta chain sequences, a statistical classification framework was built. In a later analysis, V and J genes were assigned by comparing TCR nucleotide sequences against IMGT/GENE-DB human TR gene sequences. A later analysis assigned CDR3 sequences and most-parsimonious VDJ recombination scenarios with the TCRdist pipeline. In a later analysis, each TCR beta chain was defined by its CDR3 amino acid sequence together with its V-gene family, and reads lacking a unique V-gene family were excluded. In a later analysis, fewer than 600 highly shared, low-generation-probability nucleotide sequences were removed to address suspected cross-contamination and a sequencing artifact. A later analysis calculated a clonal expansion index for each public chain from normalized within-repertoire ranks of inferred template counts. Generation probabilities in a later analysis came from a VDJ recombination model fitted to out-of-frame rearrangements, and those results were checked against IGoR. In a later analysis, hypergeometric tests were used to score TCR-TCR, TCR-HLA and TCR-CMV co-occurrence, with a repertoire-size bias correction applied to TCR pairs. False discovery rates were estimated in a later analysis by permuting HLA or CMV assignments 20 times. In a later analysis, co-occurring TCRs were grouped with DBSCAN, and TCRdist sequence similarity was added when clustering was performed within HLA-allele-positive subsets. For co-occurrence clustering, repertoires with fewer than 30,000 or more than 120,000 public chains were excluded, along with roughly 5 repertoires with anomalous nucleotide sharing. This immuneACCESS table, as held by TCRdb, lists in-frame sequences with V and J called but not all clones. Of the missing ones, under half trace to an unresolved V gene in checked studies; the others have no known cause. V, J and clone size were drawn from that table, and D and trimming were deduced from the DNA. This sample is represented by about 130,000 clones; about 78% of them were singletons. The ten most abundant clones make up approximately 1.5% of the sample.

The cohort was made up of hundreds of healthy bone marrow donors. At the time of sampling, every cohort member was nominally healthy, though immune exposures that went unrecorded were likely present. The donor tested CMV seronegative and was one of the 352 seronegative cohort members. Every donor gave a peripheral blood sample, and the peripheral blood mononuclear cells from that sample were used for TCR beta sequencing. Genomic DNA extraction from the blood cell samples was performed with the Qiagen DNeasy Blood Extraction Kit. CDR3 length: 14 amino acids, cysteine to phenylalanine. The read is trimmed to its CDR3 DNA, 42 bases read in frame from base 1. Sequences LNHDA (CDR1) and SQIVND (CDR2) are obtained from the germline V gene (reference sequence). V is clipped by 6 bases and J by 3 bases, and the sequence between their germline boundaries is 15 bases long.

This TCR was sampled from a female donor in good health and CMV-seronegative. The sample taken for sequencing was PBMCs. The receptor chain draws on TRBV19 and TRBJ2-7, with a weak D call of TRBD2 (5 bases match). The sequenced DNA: TGTGCCAGTAGCCCGGAGGCTAGGATCTACGAGCAGTACTTC. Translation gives CASSPEARIYEQYF.